Presented here are 18 T cell receptor beta chains from one specimen sequenced in a study of tumor-infiltrating lymphocytes in primary liver carcinoma (dated by TCRdb to 2016 to 2017). Sequencing was performed on an Illumina HiSeq 2500. Using a constant-region primer and ProtoScript II reverse transcriptase, TCRbeta-specific cDNA was reverse-transcribed from 400 to 550 ng total RNA. TCRbeta libraries were built with three nested multiplex PCR rounds, a slightly modified ARM-PCR procedure. Multiplex TRBV1-TRBV30 forward primers and a Cbeta reverse primer were used in the first two PCR rounds, each of which was run for about 10 cycles. TCRdb trimmed public reads at Q25 via fastp, called clones via MiXCR and kept in-frame beta chains. Each CDR3 protein appears once, grouped with its most common genes and DNA. The sample data list some 110,000 distinct CDR3 sequences, and roughly 80% of these were observed just once. About 20% of the sample belongs to the ten largest clones.

Without any cell sorting, total RNA and DNA were extracted together from around 18-30 mg of bulk tissue using the AllPrep DNA/RNA mini kit. Sequencing input: liver tumor tissue from sampling region 3. The sample's cell subset or site, from its label and the paper: tumor region T3, left-lateral pole. Every receptor here comes from a man aged 35-49 years with primary liver carcinoma and hepatitis B virus infection.

This sequence joins TRBV5-1 and TRBJ2-1; TRBD2 matches at 7 bases. Germline lookup yields CDR1 SGHRS and CDR2 YFSETQ. The CDR3 sequence is 15 residues long. With V trimmed by 4 bases and J by 5 bases, 9 bases remained unmatched. CDR3 nucleotide sequence: TGCGCCAGCAGCGTCCCAGCGGGAAGGAACAATGAGCAGTTCTTC. Its translation: CASSVPAGRNNEQFF.

The V gene is TRBV28, the J gene TRBJ1-4, with D perhaps matching TRBD1 (5 bases). The V and J ends lost 6 bases and 5 bases respectively, with 31 bases between them. The CDR3 covers 20 residues. Germline loops: CDR1 MDHEN, CDR2 SYDVKM. CDR3 region: CASSLIDLVNTGVQNEKLFF. The CDR3 nucleotides read TGTGCCAGCAGCTTAATAGATCTGGTGAATACGGGGGTCCAGAATGAAAAACTGTTTTTT. Full variable domain (outside the CDR3, taken from reference TRBV28 and TRBJ1-4): DVKVTQSSRYLVKRTGEKVFLECVQDMDHENMFWYRQDPGLGLRLIYFSYDVKMKEKGDIPEGYSVSREKKERFSLILESASTNQTSMYLCASSLIDLVNTGVQNEKLFFGSGTQLSVL.

This clonotype was found a few times. V usage is TRBV10-2 and J usage is TRBJ2-7; a possible D gene is TRBD2 (5 bases). Germline CDR1 is WSHSY and CDR2 is SAAADI. The CDR3 has 11 residues. Trimming left V 9 bases short and J 10 bases short, with 16 bases between. The CDR3 bases are TGCGCCAGACGCCACCTCGGGGAACAGTACTTC. Protein product: CARRHLGEQYF.

Regarding this clonotype: The conserved closing phenylalanine or tryptophan is absent in this CDR3, likely reflecting a read error. The CDR3 DNA sequence: TGTGCCAGTAGTAATGTTGGGCCCAGCTCTGGAAACGCCATATATTCT. Its protein is CASSNVGPSSGNAIYS. The chain joins TRBV19 to TRBJ1-3; the D is unclear. The CDR3 is made up of 16 amino acids. Germline CDR1 is LNHDA and CDR2 is SQIVND (reference sequence).

This chain connects TRBV6-2 or TRBV6-3 to TRBJ2-3; D gene uncertain. The CDR3 is made up of 16 amino acids. Germline lookup yields CDR1 MNHEY and CDR2 SVGEGT. With 2 bases removed from V and 3 bases from J, the gap between germline ends came to 15 bases. The CDR3 bases are TGTGCCAGCAGTTACCTAGTGGAAGGGCCGACAGATACGCAGTATTTT. Protein product: CASSYLVEGPTDTQYF.

As for this clonotype: The CDR3 does not close with the conserved phenylalanine or tryptophan, likely indicating a read error. The DNA is left out, because the CDR3 cannot be placed on it with certainty; the CDR3 is given as TCRdb lists it. The chain links TRBV6-2 or TRBV6-3 to TRBJ2-5. The CDR3 sequence runs 14 residues, both termini included. CDR1 MNHEY and CDR2 SVGEGT come from the germline V gene. The chain's CDR3 is CASSYTGGQETQHL.

Comments on this clonotype: An end of the junction differs from the germline gene, which may be a read error. V usage is TRBV5-4 and J usage is TRBJ1-5, with D tentatively TRBD1 (5 bases). The CDR3 runs to 14 residues. Germline loops: CDR1 SGHNT, CDR2 YYREEE (reference sequence). In DNA form, the CDR3 reads TGTGCCAGCAGCCCAGGGCTTAGGAATCAGCCCCACCATTTT. It yields the protein CASSPGLRNQPHHF.

This clonotype is a singleton in its sample. This likely comes from a read error, as the CDR3 has no conserved phenylalanine or tryptophan at its end. The chain combines TRBV18 with TRBJ1-6, with D maybe TRBD1 (5 bases). CDR3 size: 15 residues. CDR1 and CDR2 from the germline V gene are KGHSH and LQKENI. The CDR3 coding sequence is TGTGCCAACTCACTCTCGGGACCGATTAATTCACCCCTCCACTCT. Protein: CANSLSGPINSPLHS.

Only a few counts were recorded for this clonotype. Given a much more abundant clone one base away, this may be a read error. This chain uses TRBV21-1 with TRBJ2-7; the D call in the table, TRBD2, was not verified against the DNA. TRBV21-1 is a listed pseudogene. CDR3 size: 14 residues. The CDR3 loop is CTSSKGKRENEQYF. The CDR3, as DNA: TGTACCAGCAGCAAAGGAAAGCGGGAGAACGAGCAGTACTTC.

As for this clonotype: The conserved phenylalanine or tryptophan normally closing the CDR3 is absent here, so this likely arose from a read error. J is TRBJ2-7 and V is TRBV12-3 or TRBV12-4; no clear D gene. V dropped 6 bases and J dropped 4 bases, with 16 bases sitting between them. The CDR3 sequence is 14 residues long. CDR3 DNA sequence: TGTGCCAGCAGCCCCCGTGGCGGACCATACGAGCAGTACTTA. This translates into CASSPRGGPYEQYL.

The chain is built from TRBV6-6 and TRBJ2-7, with 11 bases matching TRBD2. CDR1 and CDR2 from the germline V gene are MNHNY and SVGAGI (reference sequence). V gave up 11 bases and J gave up 5 bases; unmatched junction bases: 17. This CDR3 has 16 residues. The CDR3 DNA follows: TGTGCCGGCACCCCACTCTTAGCGGGAGGGCGAAACGAGCAGTACTTC. Its translation is CAGTPLLAGGRNEQYF.

About this clonotype itself: An end of the junction differs from the germline gene, which may be a read error. The chain joins TRBV10-2 to TRBJ2-3; 9 bases align to TRBD2. CDR1 and CDR2 from the germline V gene are WSHSY and SAAADI. The CDR3 sequence is 17 residues long. CDR3 coding DNA: TGCGCCAGTAGTGAGTTACAGGGACTAGCTAGCACCGATATGCAGTATTTT. Residues: CASSELQGLASTDMQYF.

As to this clonotype: This likely comes from a read error, as the CDR3 has no conserved phenylalanine or tryptophan at its end. The chain recombines TRBV4-1 with TRBJ2-1; no reliable D call. This CDR3 is built from 14 residues. The germline V and J ends were trimmed by 1 base and 9 bases, with 13 bases remaining between them. The V gene's germline CDR1 is MGHRA and CDR2 YSYEKL. This chain's CDR3 is CASSQAGLVCEQFS. The CDR3, as DNA: TGCGCCAGCAGCCAAGCGGGTTTAGTATGTGAGCAGTTCTCC.

V gene TRBV6-1 combines with J gene TRBJ2-3; 8 nucleotides agree with TRBD1. Germline V gene data show CDR1 as MNHNS and CDR2 as SASEGT. CDR3 size: 16 residues. The CDR3 protein is CVNSEAGGQGPDTQYF. DNA for the CDR3: TGTGTCAACAGTGAAGCAGGAGGACAGGGACCAGATACGCAGTATTTT.

Remarks on this clonotype: The conserved phenylalanine or tryptophan normally closing the CDR3 is absent here, so this likely arose from a read error. No DNA is shown, since the ends of the CDR3 on it are uncertain; the CDR3 is the one TCRdb lists. The CDR3 region is CASSSQETHYY. The J gene is TRBJ2-5, the V gene TRBV5-1. The CDR3 comprises 11 residues, both ends counted. Germline assignment: CDR1 SGHRS and CDR2 YFSETQ.

CDR3 sequence: CASSPQKSGELFF. CDR3 nucleotide sequence: TGTGCCAGCAGCCCCCAGAAGTCCGGGGAGCTGTTTTTT. The V and J genes are TRBV12-3 or TRBV12-4 and TRBJ2-2, with D uncertain. There are 13 residues in the CDR3. V gave up 6 bases and J gave up 6 bases, with 11 bases separating them.

As concerns this clonotype: The junction does not match germline at one end; this may be a read error. The V gene is TRBV5-6, the J gene TRBJ2-7; D is ambiguous. The CDR3 covers 14 residues. Germline CDR1 SGHDT, CDR2 YYEEEE. CDR3 in amino acids: CASSSGAGSYEQYF. The CDR3 DNA follows: TGTGCCAGCAGCTCAGGAGCAGGTTCCTACGAGCAATACTTC. Variable domain in full (rest from reference TRBV5-6 and TRBJ2-7): DAGVTQSPTHLIKTRGQQVTLRCSPKSGHDTVSWYQQALGQGPQFIFQYYEEEERQRGNFPDRFSGHQFPNYSSELNVNALLLGDSALYLCASSSGAGSYEQYFGPGTRLTVT.

Turning to this clonotype: The final CDR3 position lacks the conserved phenylalanine or tryptophan, pointing to a likely read error. Because the CDR3's place on the DNA is in doubt, the DNA is left out and the CDR3 is given as listed by TCRdb. V usage is TRBV7-8 and J usage is TRBJ2-3; the listed D gene, TRBD1, was not tested against the DNA. In germline, CDR1 is SGHVS, CDR2 FQNEAQ. Termini included, the CDR3 measures 15 amino acids. The CDR3 reads CASTSGGQGTDTRYL.